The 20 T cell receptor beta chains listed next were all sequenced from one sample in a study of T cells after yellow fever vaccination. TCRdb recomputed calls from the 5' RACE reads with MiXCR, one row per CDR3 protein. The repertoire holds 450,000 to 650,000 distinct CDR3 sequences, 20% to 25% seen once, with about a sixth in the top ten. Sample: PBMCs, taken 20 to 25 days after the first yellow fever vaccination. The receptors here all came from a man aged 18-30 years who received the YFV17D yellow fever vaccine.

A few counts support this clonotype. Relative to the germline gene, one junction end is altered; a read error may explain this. For the CDR3, the DNA is TGTGCCACCAGCAGAAGTGGCAACTATGGCCACACCTTC. This encodes CATSRSGNYGHTF. The chain joins TRBV15 to TRBJ1-2; D gene ambiguous. From germline, CDR1 is LNHNV and CDR2 YYDKDF (reference sequence). This CDR3 contains 13 residues. Filled out from reference TRBV15 and TRBJ1-2, the complete variable domain reads DAMVIQNPRYQVTQFGKPVTLSCSQTLNHNVMYWYQQKSSQAPKLLFHYYDKDFNNEADTPDNFQSRRPNTSFCFLDIRSPGLGDTAMYLCATSRSGNYGHTFGSGTRLTVV.

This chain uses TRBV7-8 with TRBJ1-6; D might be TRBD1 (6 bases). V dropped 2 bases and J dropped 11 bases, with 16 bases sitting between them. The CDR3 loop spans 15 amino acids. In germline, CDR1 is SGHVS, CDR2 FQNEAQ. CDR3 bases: TGTGCCAGCAGCTTACGACAGGTCAGGGAGACACCCCTCCACTTT. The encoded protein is CASSLRQVRETPLHF. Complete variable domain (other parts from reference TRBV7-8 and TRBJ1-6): GAGVSQSPRYKVAKRGQDVALRCDPISGHVSLFWYQQALGQGPEFLTYFQNEAQLDKSGLPSDRFFAERPEGSVSTLKIQRTQQEDSAVYLCASSLRQVRETPLHFGNGTRLTVT.

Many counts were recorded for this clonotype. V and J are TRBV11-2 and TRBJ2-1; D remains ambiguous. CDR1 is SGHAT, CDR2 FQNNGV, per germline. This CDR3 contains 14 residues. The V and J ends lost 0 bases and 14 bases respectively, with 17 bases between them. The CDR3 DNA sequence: TGTGCCAGCAGCTTAGACCCCCTCAGTGGTCGTGAGTTCTTC. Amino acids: CASSLDPLSGREFF.

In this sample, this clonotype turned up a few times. The CDR3 sequence is CASYVNRAGGTEAFF. The CDR3 DNA follows: TGTGCCAGCTACGTCAACAGGGCGGGGGGTACTGAAGCTTTCTTT. This chain joins TRBV6-1 and TRBJ1-1; D may be TRBD1 (6 bases). This CDR3 is 15 amino acids long. The germline gives CDR1 MNHNS, CDR2 SASEGT. V gave up 8 bases and J gave up 5 bases, with 21 bases separating them.

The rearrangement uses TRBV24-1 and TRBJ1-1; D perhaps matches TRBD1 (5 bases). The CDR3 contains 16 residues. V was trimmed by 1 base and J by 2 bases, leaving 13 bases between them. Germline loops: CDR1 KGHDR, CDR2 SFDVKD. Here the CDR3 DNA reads TGTGCCACCAGTGATTTTCGGACAAAATTTAACACTGAAGCTTTCTTT. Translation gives CATSDFRTKFNTEAFF.

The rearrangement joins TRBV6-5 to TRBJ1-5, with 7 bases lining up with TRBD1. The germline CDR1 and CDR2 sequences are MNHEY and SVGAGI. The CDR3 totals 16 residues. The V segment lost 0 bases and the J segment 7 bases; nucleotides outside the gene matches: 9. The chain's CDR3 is CASSYSMPAGGQPQHF. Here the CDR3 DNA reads TGTGCCAGCAGTTACTCGATGCCGGCAGGGGGACAGCCCCAGCATTTT.

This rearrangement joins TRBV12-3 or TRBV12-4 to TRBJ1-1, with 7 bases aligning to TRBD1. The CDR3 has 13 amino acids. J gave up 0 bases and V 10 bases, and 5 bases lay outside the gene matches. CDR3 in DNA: TGTGCCACCCAGGGGGACCTGAACACTGAAGCTTTCTTT. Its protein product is CATQGDLNTEAFF.

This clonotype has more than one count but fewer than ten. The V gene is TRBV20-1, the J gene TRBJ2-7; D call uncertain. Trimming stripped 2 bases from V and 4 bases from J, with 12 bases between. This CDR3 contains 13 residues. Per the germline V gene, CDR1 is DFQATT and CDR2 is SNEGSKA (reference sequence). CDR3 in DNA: TGCAGTGCTAGACACATCACGAAATACGAGCAGTACGTC. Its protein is CSARHITKYEQYV.

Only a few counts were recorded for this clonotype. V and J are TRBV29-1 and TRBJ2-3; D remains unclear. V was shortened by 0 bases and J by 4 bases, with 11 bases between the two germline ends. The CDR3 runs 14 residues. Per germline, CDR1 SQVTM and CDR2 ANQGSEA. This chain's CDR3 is CSVEDSERADTQYF. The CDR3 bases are TGCAGCGTTGAAGATTCCGAGCGAGCAGATACGCAGTATTTT.

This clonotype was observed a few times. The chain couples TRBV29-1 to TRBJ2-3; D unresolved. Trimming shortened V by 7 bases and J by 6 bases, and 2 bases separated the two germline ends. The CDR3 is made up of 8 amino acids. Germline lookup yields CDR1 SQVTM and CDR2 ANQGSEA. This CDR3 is CSADTQYF. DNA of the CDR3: TGCAGCGCCGATACGCAGTATTTT.

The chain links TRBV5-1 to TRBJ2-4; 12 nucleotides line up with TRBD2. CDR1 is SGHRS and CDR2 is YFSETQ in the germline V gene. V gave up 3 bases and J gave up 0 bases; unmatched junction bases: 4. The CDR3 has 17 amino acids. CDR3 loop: CASSWTSGALAKNIQYF. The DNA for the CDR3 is TGCGCCAGCAGCTGGACTAGCGGGGCCTTAGCCAAAAACATTCAGTACTTC.

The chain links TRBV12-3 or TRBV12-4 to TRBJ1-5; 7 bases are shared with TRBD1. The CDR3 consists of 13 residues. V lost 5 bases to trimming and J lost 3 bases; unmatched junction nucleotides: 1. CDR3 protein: CASSGTANQPQHF. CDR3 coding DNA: TGTGCCAGCAGTGGGACAGCCAATCAGCCCCAGCATTTT.

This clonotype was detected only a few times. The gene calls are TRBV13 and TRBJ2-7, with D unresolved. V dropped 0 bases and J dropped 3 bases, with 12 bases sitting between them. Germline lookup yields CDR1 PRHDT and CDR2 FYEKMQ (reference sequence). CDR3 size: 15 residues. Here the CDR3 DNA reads TGTGCCAGCAGCTTAGGTTTAGGGATAAGCTACGAGCAGTACTTC. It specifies CASSLGLGISYEQYF.

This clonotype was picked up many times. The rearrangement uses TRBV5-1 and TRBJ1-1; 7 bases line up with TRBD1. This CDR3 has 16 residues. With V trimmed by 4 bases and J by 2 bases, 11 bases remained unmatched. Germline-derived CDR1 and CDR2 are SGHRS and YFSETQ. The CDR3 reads CASSAQGSGDNTEAFF. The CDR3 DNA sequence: TGCGCCAGCAGCGCACAGGGGAGCGGCGACAACACTGAAGCTTTCTTT.

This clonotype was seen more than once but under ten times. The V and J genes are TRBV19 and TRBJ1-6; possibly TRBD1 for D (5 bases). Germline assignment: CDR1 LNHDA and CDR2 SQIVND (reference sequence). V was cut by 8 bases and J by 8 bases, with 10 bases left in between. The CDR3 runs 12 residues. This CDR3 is CASRDPHSPLHF. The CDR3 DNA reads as TGTGCCAGTCGGGACCCACATTCACCCCTCCACTTT.

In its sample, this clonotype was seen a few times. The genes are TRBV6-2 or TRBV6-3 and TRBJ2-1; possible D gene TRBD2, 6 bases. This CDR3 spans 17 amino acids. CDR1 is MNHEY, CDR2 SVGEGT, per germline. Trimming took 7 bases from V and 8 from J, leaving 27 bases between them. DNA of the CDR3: TGTGCCAGCATCCCATTCCCCTCTAGCGCCGGTATGGATGAGCAGTTCTTC. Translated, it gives CASIPFPSSAGMDEQFF.

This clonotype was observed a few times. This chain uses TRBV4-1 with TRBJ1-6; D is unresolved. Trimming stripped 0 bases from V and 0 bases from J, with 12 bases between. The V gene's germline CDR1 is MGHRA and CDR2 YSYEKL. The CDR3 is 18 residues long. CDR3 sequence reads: CASSQDIRVSSYNSPLHF. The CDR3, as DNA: TGCGCCAGCAGCCAAGATATACGGGTTAGCTCCTATAATTCACCCCTCCACTTT.

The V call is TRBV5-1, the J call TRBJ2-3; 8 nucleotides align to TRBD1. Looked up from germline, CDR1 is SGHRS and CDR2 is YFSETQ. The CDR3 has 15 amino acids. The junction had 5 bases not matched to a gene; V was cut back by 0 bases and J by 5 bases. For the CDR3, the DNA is TGCGCCAGCAGCTTGGACAGGGGGTGGGAAGATACGCAGTATTTT. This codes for CASSLDRGWEDTQYF.

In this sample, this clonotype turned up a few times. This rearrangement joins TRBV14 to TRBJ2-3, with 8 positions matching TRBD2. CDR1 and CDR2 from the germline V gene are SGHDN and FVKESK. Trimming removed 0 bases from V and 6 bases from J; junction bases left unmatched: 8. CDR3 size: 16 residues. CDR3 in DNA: TGTGCCAGCAGCCAAGATTGGATCGGGGGGGCGGATACGCAGTATTTT. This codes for CASSQDWIGGADTQYF.

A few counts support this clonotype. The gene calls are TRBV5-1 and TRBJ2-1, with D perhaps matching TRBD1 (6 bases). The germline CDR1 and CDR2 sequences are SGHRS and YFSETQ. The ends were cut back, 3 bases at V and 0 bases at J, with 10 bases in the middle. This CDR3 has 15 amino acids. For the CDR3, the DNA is TGCGCCAGCAGCTCAGGGGAAAGCTCCTACAATGAGCAGTTCTTC. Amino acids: CASSSGESSYNEQFF.